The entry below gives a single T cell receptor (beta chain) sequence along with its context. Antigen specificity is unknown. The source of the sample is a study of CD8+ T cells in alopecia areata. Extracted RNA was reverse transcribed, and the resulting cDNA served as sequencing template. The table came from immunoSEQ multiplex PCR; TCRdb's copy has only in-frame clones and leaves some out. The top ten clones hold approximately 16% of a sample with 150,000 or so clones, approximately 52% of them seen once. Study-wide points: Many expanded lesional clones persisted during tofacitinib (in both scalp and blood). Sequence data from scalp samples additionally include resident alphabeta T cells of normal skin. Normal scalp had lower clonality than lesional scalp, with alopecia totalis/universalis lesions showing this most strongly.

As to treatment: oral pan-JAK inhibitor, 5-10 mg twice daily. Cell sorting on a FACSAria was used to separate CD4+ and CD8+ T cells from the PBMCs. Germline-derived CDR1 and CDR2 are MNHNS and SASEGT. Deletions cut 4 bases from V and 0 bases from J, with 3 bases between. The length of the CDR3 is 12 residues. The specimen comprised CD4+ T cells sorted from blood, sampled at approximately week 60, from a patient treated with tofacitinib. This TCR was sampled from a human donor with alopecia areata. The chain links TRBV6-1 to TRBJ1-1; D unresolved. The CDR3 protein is CASSAMNTEAFF. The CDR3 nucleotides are TGTGCCAGCAGTGCGATGAACACTGAAGCTTTCTTT.